What follows describes a single T cell receptor (beta chain). This entry is derived from a study of T-cell memory formation after mild COVID-19. MiXCR was run by TCRdb on the 5' RACE reads, yielding one entry per CDR3 protein. This repertoire shows 30,000 or so distinct CDR3 sequences, roughly 20% found once; its top ten account for less than 2%. This CDR3 comprises 13 residues. V was pared by 8 bases and J by 4 bases, with 12 bases between. Germline assignment: CDR1 SNHLY and CDR2 FYNNEI. The rearrangement uses TRBV2 and TRBJ2-1; D possibly matches TRBD1 or TRBD2 (5 bases each). Source material: PBMCs or a T cell subset sorted from them (not recorded which). This receptor was obtained from an adult who had mild COVID-19 (a few samples of this study predate the infection). Cell type and time point are not known. The DNA of the CDR3 is TGTGCCAGCGGAAGGGACGCATACAATGAGCAGTTCTTC. Protein: CASGRDAYNEQFF.